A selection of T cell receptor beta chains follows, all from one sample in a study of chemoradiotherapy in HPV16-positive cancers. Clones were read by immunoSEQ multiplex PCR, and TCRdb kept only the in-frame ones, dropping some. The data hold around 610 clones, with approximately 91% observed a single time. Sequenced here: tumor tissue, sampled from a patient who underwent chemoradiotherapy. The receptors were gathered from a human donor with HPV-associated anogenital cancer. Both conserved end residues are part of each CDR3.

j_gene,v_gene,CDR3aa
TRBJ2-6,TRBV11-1,CASSATGTGANVLTF
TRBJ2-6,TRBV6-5,CASSYPGANVLTF
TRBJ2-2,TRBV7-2,CASSRTDARAGELFF
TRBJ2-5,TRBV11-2,CASSMQRGVKETQYF
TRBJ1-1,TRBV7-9,CASSLVLGLNTEAFF
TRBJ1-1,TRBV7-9,CASSLATGKAFF
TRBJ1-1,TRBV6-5,CASSYGGAVLNTEAFF
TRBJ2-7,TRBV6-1,CASSEEGAASYEQYF
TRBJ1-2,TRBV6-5,CASSYFQGPVEGYTF
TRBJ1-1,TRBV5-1,CASSWTGNEAFF
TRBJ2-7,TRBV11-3,CASSSSGGAYEQYF
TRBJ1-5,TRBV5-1,CASSPVQGDQPQHF
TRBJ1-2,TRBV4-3,CASSPSSSGNGYTF
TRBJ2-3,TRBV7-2,CASSTRPLHTDTQYF
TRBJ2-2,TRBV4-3,CASSQGIGELFF
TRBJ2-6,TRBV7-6,CASSLGGFAFGANVLTF
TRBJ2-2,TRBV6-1,CASSASTGTGELFF
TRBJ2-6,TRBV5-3,CARSGPGTSGGTPSSGANVLTF
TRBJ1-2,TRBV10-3,CAISDPSGGRTYGYTF
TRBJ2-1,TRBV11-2,CASSLAGGARNEQFF
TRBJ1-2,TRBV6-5,CASSYTRIIGGYTF
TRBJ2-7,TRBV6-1,CASSEDSGGSYEQYF
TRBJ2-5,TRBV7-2,CASSLTGGLETQYF
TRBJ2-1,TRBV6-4,CASSDSSGGANEQFF
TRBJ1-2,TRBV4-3,CASSQAVTYGYTF
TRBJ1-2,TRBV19,CASTEVGRMTYGYTF
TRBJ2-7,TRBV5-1,CASSPPGGEQYF
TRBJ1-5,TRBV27,CASSTPGGNQPQHF
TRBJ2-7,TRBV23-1,CASIPGGLAYEQYF
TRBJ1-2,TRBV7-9,CASSQTWGQPNYGYTF
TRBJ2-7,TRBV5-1,CASSRTSGGGSEQYF
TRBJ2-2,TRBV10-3,CATRTGSGTGELFF
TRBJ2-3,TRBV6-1,CASSEGQGGVTDTQYF
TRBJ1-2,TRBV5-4,CASSLAGGEDYGYTF
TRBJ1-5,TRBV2,CASSGALGPNQPQHF
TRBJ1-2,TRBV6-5,CASSYIKQGSYGYTF
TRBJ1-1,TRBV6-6,CASSSPDRWNTEAFF
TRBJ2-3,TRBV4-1,CASSHAGLSEPIDTQYF
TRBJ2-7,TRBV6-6,CASSTTGGTYEQYF
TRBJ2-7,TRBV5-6,CASSLGGTSGGKQYF
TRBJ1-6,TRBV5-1,CASSEGQPRAALHF
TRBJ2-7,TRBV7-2,CASSLARSGVSSYEQYF